The next 4 T cell receptor beta chains were all read from a single sample in a study of early T cells in non-severe SARS-CoV-2 infection. TCRdb called the 5' RACE reads again in MiXCR, with one record for every CDR3 protein. The sample lists approximately 52,000 distinct CDR3 sequences, 8% to 10% occurring once. Material for sequencing was whole blood. Receptors were obtained from an adult who was a healthcare worker with PCR-confirmed SARS-CoV-2 infection or an uninfected control (not recorded which).

The genes are TRBV28 and TRBJ1-2, with D maybe TRBD1 (5 bases). The CDR3 has 13 amino acids. Trimming took 3 bases from V and 8 from J, leaving 13 bases between them. Per germline, CDR1 MDHEN and CDR2 SYDVKM. The CDR3 DNA sequence: TGTGCCAGCAGTTTCCGGGACTTAAGAGGCTACACCTTC. Amino acid sequence: CASSFRDLRGYTF.

Only a few counts were recorded for this clonotype. The chain uses TRBV5-1 and TRBJ2-7, with a possible D match to TRBD1 (5 bases). The V end was cut by 2 bases, the J end by 2 bases, with 8 bases between. The germline gives CDR1 SGHRS, CDR2 YFSETQ. CDR3 length: 13 residues. CDR3 residues: CASSFRVTYEQYF. The CDR3 DNA follows: TGCGCCAGCAGCTTCAGGGTAACCTACGAGCAGTACTTC.

CDR3 coding DNA: TGCGCCAGCAGCCAAGCACTACAGGGGATAGTGGAGCAGTACTTC. Its translation: CASSQALQGIVEQYF. This rearrangement joins TRBV4-1 to TRBJ2-7, with 7 bases matching TRBD1. The V segment lost 1 base and the J segment 7 bases; nucleotides outside the gene matches: 10. Germline assignment: CDR1 MGHRA and CDR2 YSYEKL. The CDR3 spans 15 residues.

This clonotype turned up a few times. V gene TRBV6-2 or TRBV6-3 combines with J gene TRBJ2-5; D assignment may be TRBD1 or TRBD2 (5 bases each). Germline V gene lookup returns CDR1 MNHEY and CDR2 SVGEGT. Deletions cut 8 bases from V and 6 bases from J, with 16 bases between. The CDR3 loop spans 13 amino acids. CDR3 residues: CASVMGPYQTQYF. The CDR3, as DNA: TGTGCCAGCGTCATGGGACCCTACCAGACCCAGTACTTC.